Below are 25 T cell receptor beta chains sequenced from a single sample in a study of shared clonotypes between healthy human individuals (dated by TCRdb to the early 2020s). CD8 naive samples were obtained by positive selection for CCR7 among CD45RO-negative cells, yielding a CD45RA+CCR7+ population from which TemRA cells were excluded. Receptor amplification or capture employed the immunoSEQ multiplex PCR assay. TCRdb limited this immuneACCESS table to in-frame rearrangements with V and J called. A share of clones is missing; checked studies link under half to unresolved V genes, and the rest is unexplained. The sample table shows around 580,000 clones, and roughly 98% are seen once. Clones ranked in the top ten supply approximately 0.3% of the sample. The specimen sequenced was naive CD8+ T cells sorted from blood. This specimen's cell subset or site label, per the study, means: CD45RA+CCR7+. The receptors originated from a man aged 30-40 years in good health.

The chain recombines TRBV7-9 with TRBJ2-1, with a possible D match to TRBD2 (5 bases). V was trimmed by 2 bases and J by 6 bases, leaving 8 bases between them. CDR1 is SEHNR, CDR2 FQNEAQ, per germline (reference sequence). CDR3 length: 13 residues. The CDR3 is CASSLLGSNEQFF. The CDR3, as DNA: TGTGCCAGCAGCTTACTAGGGAGCAATGAGCAGTTCTTC.

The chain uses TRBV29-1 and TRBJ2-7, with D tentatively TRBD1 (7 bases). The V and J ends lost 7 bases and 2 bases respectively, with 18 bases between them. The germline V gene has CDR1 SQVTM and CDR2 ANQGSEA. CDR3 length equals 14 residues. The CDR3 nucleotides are TGCAGCGCCGTATGGGGGGACAGCGCCTACGAGCAGTACTTC. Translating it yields CSAVWGDSAYEQYF.

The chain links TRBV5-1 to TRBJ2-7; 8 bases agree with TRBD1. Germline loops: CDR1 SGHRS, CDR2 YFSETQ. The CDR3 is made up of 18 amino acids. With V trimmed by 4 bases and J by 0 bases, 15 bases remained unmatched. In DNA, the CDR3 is TGCGCCAGCAGCGGCTCCGGGACAGGCCCCATTCCCTCCTACGAGCAGTACTTC. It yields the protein CASSGSGTGPIPSYEQYF.

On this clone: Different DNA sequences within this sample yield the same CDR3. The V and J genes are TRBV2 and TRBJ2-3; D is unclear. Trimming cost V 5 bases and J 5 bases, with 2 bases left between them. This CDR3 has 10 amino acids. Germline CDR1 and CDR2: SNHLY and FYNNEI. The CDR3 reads CASSKDTQYF. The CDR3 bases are TGTGCCAGCAGTAAAGATACGCAGTATTTT.

The CDR3 loop is CASIGSMNTEAFF. CDR3 coding DNA: TGTGCCAGCATCGGATCTATGAACACTGAAGCTTTCTTT. V and J are TRBV28 and TRBJ1-1; D remains unclear. There are 13 residues in the CDR3. CDR1 and CDR2 (germline): MDHEN, SYDVKM. The V end lost 7 bases, the J end lost 0 bases, and 9 bases lay between the germline ends.

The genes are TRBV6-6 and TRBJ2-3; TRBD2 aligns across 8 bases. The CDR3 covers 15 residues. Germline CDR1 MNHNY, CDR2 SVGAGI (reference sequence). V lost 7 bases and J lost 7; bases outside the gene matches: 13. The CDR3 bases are TGTGCCAGCACTGATAGCGGGGAACCTCTCTATACGCAGTATTTT. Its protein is CASTDSGEPLYTQYF.

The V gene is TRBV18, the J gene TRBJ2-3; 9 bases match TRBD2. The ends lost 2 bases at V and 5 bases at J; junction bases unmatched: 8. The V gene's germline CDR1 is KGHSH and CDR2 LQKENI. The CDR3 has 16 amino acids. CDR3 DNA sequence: TGTGCCAGCTCACCAGTTCCGCGGGAGGGTTTAGATACGCAGTATTTT. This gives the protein CASSPVPREGLDTQYF.

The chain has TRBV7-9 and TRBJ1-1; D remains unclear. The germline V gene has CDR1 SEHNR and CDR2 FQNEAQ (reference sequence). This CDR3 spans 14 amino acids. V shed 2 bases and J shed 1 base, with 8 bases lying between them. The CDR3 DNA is TGTGCCAGCAGCTTATGGACGGCGAACACTGAAGCTTTCTTT. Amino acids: CASSLWTANTEAFF.

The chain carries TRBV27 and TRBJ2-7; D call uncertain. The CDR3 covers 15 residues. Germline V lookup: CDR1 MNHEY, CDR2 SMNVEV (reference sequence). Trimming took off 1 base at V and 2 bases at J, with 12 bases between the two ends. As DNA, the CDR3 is TGTGCCAGCAGTTTATGGGCAGGATCCCCCTACGAGCAGTACTTC. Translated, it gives CASSLWAGSPYEQYF.

CDR3 loop: CASSLAGPNTEAFF. Here the CDR3 DNA reads TGTGCCAGCAGCTTAGCAGGGCCGAACACTGAAGCTTTCTTT. The chain recombines TRBV11-2 with TRBJ1-1; possibly TRBD1 for D (5 bases). The germline V gene encodes CDR1 SGHAT and CDR2 FQNNGV. The CDR3 is 14 residues long. Trimming removed 1 base from V and 1 base from J, with 7 bases in between.

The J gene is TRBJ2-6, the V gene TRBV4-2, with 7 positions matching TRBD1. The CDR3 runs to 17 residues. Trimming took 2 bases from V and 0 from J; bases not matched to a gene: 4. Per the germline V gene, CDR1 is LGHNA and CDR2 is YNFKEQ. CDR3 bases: TGTGCCAGCAGCCAATGGGACAGCGGCTCTGGGGCCAACGTCCTGACTTTC. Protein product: CASSQWDSGSGANVLTF.

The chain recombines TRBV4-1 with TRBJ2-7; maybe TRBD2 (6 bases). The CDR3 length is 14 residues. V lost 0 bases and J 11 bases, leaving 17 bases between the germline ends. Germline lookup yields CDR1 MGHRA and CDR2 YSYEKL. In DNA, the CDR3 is TGCGCCAGCAGCCAAGAATTAGGGACTGGCCGGGAGTACTTC. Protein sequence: CASSQELGTGREYF.

The CDR3 protein is CASSSYLDNEQFF. The CDR3 DNA reads as TGTGCCAGCAGCTCGTACTTGGACAATGAGCAGTTCTTC. V gene TRBV11-3 combines with J gene TRBJ2-1; D ambiguous. With 4 bases removed from V and 5 bases from J, the gap between germline ends came to 9 bases. Germline CDR1 SGHNT, CDR2 YENEEA. The CDR3 has 13 amino acids.

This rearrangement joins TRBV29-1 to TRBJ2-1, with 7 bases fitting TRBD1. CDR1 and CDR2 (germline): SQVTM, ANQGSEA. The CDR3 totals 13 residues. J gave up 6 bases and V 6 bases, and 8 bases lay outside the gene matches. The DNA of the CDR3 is TGCAGCGTCGACAGGGCCGACTTCAATGAGCAGTTCTTC. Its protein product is CSVDRADFNEQFF.

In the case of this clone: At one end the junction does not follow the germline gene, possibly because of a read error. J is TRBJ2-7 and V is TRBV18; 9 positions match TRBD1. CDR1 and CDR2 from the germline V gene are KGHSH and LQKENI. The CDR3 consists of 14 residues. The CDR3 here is CASSTPGQGYEQYF. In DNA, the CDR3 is TGTGCCAGCTCAACACCGGGACAGGGCTACGAGCAGTACTTC.

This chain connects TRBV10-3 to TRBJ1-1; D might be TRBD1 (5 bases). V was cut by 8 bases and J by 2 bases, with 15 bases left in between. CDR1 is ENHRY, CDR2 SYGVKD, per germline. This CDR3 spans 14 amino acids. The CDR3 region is CAIGNRGGNTEAFF. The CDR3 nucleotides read TGTGCCATCGGAAACCGGGGGGGAAACACTGAAGCTTTCTTT.

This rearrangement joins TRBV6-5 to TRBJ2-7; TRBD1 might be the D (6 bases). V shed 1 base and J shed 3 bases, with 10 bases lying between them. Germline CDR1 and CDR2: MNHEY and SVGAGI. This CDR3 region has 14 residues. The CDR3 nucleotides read TGTGCCAGCAGTTACTTGGCAGGGGACTACGAGCAGTACTTC. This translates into CASSYLAGDYEQYF.

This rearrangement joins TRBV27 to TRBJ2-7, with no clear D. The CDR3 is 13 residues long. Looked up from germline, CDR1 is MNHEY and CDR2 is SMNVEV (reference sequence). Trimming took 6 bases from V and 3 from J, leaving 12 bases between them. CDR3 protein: CASRNLGDYEQYF. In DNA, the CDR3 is TGTGCCAGCAGGAACCTTGGGGACTACGAGCAGTACTTC.

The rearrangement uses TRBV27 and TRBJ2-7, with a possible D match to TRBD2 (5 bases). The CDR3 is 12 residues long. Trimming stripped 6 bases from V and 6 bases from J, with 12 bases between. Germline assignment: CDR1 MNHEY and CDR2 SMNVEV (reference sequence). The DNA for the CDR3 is TGTGCCAGCAGCCCCGCGGGTCGCGAGCAGTACTTC. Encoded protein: CASSPAGREQYF.

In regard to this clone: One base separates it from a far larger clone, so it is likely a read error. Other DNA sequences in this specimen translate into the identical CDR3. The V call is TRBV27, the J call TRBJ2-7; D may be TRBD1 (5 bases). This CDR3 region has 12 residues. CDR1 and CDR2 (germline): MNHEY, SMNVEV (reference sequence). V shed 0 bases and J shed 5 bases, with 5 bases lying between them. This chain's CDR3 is CASSLSGDEQYF. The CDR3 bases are TGTGCCAGCAGTTTATCAGGGGACGAGCAGTACTTC.

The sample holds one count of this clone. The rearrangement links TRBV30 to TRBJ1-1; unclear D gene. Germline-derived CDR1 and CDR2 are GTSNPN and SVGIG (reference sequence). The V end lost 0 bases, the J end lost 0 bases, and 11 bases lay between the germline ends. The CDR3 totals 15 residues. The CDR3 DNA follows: TGTGCCTGGAGTGTATTCCTAGGGATGAACACTGAAGCTTTCTTT. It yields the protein CAWSVFLGMNTEAFF.

The CDR3, as DNA: TGTGCCACCATAGAGGGGATGGGGAGCACTGAAGCTTTCTTT. This sequence encodes CATIEGMGSTEAFF. The V gene is TRBV15, the J gene TRBJ1-1, with D perhaps TRBD1 (5 bases). Germline assignment: CDR1 LNHNV and CDR2 YYDKDF (reference sequence). V lost 7 bases and J 4 bases, leaving 16 bases between the germline ends. This CDR3 contains 14 residues. Using reference TRBV15 and TRBJ1-1 for the parts outside the CDR3, the full variable domain is DAMVIQNPRYQVTQFGKPVTLSCSQTLNHNVMYWYQQKSSQAPKLLFHYYDKDFNNEADTPDNFQSRRPNTSFCFLDIRSPGLGDTAMYLCATIEGMGSTEAFFGQGTRLTVV.

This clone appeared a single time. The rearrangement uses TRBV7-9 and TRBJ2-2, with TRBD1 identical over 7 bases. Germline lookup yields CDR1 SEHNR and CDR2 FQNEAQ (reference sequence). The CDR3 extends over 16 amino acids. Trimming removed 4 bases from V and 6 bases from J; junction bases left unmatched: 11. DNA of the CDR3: TGTGCCAGCAGCTCAAACCGGGACAGTTGGGCCGGGGAGCTGTTTTTT. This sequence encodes CASSSNRDSWAGELFF.

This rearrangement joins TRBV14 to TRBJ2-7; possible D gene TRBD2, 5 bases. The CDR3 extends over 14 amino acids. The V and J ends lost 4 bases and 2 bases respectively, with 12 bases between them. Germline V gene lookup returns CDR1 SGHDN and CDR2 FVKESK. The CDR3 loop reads CASSLMDGTYEQYF. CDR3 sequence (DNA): TGTGCCAGCAGCCTGATGGACGGGACCTACGAGCAGTACTTC.

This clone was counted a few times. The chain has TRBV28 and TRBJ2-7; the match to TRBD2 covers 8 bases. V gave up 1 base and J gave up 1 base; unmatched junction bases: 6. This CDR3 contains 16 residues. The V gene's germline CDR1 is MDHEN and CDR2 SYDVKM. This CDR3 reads CASSLLAGLKSYEQYF. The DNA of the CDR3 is TGTGCCAGCAGTTTATTAGCGGGGCTGAAATCCTACGAGCAGTACTTC.